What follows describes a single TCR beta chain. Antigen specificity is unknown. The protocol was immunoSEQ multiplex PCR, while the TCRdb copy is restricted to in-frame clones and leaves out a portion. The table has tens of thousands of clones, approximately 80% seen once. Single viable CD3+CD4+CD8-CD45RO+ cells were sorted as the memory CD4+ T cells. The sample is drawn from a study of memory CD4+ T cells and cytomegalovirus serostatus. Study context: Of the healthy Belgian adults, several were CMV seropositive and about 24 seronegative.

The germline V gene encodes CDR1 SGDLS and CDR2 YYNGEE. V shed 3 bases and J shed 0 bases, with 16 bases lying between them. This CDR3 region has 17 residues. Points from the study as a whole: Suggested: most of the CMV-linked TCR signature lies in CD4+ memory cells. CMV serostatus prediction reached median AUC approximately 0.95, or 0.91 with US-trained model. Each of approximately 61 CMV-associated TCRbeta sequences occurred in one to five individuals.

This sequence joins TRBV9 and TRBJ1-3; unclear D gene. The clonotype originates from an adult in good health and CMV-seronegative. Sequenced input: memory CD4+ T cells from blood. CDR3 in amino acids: CASSARTKSDSGNTIYF. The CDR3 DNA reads TGTGCCAGCAGCGCCCGAACTAAGAGTGACTCTGGAAACACCATATATTTT.